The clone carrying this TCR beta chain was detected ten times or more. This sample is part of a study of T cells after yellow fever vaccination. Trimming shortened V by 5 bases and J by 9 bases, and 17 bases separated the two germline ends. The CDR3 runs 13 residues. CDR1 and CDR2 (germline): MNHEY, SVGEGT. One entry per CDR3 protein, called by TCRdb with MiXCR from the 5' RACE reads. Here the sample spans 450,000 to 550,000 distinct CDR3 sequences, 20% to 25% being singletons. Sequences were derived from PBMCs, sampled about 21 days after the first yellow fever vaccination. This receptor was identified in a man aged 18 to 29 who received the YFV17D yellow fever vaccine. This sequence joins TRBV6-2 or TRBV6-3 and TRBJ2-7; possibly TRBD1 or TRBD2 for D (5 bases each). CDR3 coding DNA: TGTGCCAGCAGTCCCACAGGCAGCCGGGGGCAGTACGTC. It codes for CASSPTGSRGQYV.